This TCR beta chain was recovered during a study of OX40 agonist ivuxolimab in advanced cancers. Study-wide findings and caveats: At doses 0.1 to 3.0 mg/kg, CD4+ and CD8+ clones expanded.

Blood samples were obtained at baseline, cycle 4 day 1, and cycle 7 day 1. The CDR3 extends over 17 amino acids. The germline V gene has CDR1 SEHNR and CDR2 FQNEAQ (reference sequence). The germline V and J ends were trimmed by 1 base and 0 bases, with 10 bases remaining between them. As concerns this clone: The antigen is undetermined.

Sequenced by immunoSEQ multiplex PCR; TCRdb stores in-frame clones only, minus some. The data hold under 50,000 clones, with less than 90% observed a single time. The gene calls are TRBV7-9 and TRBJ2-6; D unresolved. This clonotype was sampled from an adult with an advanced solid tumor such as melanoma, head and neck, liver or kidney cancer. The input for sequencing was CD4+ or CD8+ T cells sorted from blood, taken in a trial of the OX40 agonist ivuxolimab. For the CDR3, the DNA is TGTGCCAGCAGCTTAGTCCAGGCCGGCTCTGGGGCCAACGTCCTGACTTTC. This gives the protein CASSLVQAGSGANVLTF.